Each of the 20 T cell receptor beta chains below was sequenced from the same sample in a study of blood T cells in healthy people across ages. Combining a sample-barcoded 5' primer with a J-beta primer mix, a second PCR ran for about 7 to 11 cycles. TCRdb analysed the 5' RACE reads with MiXCR anew, one entry per CDR3 protein. This table holds about 650,000 distinct CDR3 sequences, over 40% found once. Source material: blood. The receptors here all came from an elderly woman in good health.

This clonotype was counted once. The chain uses TRBV11-3 and TRBJ2-1; D gene unclear. Germline CDR1 reads SGHNT; CDR2 reads YENEEA. This CDR3 comprises 13 residues. With 5 bases removed from V and 7 bases from J, the gap between germline ends came to 12 bases. CDR3 loop: CASSTGVGNEQFF. Here the CDR3 DNA reads TGTGCCAGCAGCACGGGCGTCGGAAATGAGCAGTTCTTC. The full variable domain, with the rest looked up from reference TRBV11-3 and TRBJ2-1, is EAGVVQSPRYKIIEKKQPVAFWCNPISGHNTLYWYLQNLGQGPELLIRYENEEAVDDSQLPKDRFSAERLKGVDSTLKIQPAELGDSAVYLCASSTGVGNEQFFGPGTRLTVL.

Of note for this clonotype: A much larger clone lies one base from this, so it may be a read error. This chain links TRBV25-1 with TRBJ2-7; D gene ambiguous. The J call is doubtful: the DNA matches TRBJ2-5 better. This CDR3 is built from 16 residues. The V gene's germline CDR1 is MGHDK and CDR2 SYGVNS. The DNA for the CDR3 is TGTGCCAGCAGTGAATATAAGAGACTTGGGCGAGGGACCCAGTACTTC. This encodes CASSEYKRLGRGTQYF.

This clonotype was detected only once. This rearrangement joins TRBV7-8 to TRBJ2-7, with 7 bases fitting TRBD1. Germline lookup yields CDR1 SGHVS and CDR2 FQNEAQ. V trimming: 5 bases; J trimming: 0 bases; junction bases outside the gene matches: 10. The CDR3 length is 16 residues. CDR3 nucleotide sequence: TGTGCCAGCAGCGGAAACGACAGGGTGCTCTCCTACGAGCAGTACTTC. Encoded protein: CASSGNDRVLSYEQYF.

The chain links TRBV2 to TRBJ1-6; D unclear. This CDR3 is built from 16 residues. Per germline, CDR1 SNHLY and CDR2 FYNNEI. Trimming took off 6 bases at V and 5 bases at J, with 17 bases between the two ends. This chain's CDR3 is CASRGAQALNNSPLHF. The CDR3 DNA is TGTGCCAGCAGGGGCGCGCAGGCACTTAATAATTCACCCCTCCACTTT.

The V gene is TRBV29-1, the J gene TRBJ2-3; D may be TRBD1 or TRBD2 (5 bases each). Germline CDR1 is SQVTM and CDR2 is ANQGSEA. V lost 2 bases and J lost 5, with 8 bases in between. The CDR3 is 12 residues long. The CDR3 here is CSVEQGRDTQYF. CDR3 coding DNA: TGCAGCGTTGAACAGGGACGAGATACGCAGTATTTT.

This chain's CDR3 is CSAPRAGGYEQYF. DNA for the CDR3: TGCAGTGCGCCCAGGGCAGGGGGCTACGAGCAGTACTTC. This chain links TRBV20-1 with TRBJ2-7, with TRBD1 matching over 7 bases. Germline CDR1 DFQATT, CDR2 SNEGSKA (reference sequence). J lost 3 bases, V lost 6 bases, and 8 bases had no gene match. This CDR3 contains 13 residues.

V and J are TRBV10-3 and TRBJ1-5; D is possibly TRBD1 (6 bases). The germline gives CDR1 ENHRY, CDR2 SYGVKD. Deletions cut 4 bases from V and 0 bases from J, with 7 bases between. CDR3 length: 14 amino acids. In DNA form, the CDR3 reads TGTGCCATCAGTGTGGGGGCTAGCAATCAGCCCCAGCATTTT. Its protein product is CAISVGASNQPQHF.

J is TRBJ2-3 and V is TRBV3-1; D call uncertain. Germline V gene data show CDR1 as LGHDT and CDR2 as YNNKEL (reference sequence). V gave up 4 bases and J gave up 3 bases, with 17 bases separating them. The CDR3 totals 16 residues. The CDR3 DNA is TGTGCCAGCAGCCCCCAGTCTGTAGTGATGACAGATACGCAGTATTTT. Protein sequence: CASSPQSVVMTDTQYF.

This clonotype appeared once. The chain carries TRBV18 and TRBJ1-1; unclear D gene. Germline loops: CDR1 KGHSH, CDR2 LQKENI. CDR3 size: 16 residues. The germline V and J ends were trimmed by 1 base and 0 bases, with 12 bases remaining between them. The CDR3 DNA is TGTGCCAGCTCACCACTCCTCGTAGATTTGAACACTGAAGCTTTCTTT. Its protein product is CASSPLLVDLNTEAFF. The whole variable domain, remainder taken from reference TRBV18 and TRBJ1-1, is NAGVMQNPRHLVRRRGQEARLRCSPMKGHSHVYWYRQLPEEGLKFMVYLQKENIIDESGMPKERFSAEFPKEGPSILRIQQVVRGDSAAYFCASSPLLVDLNTEAFFGQGTRLTVV.

The chain links TRBV15 to TRBJ1-5, with D possibly TRBD1 on 6 matching bases. The germline V and J ends were trimmed by 0 bases and 9 bases, with 9 bases remaining between them. Germline V gene data show CDR1 as LNHNV and CDR2 as YYDKDF (reference sequence). This CDR3 is built from 13 residues. The DNA for the CDR3 is TGTGCCACCAGCAGAGAAGGGGGGAGGCCCCAGCATTTT. This translates into CATSREGGRPQHF.

With regard to this clonotype: This sequence may be a read error, since a much larger clone differs from it by one base. The chain carries TRBV20-1 and TRBJ2-1, with D maybe TRBD2 (5 bases). Between the trimmed V and J ends, which lost 3 bases and 2 bases, there was a span of 8 bases. CDR3 length: 13 amino acids. The germline gives CDR1 DFQATT, CDR2 SNEGSKA (reference sequence). The CDR3 bases are TGCAGTGCTAGGGAGGACGCCTACAATGAGCAGTTCTTC. Translated: CSAREDAYNEQFF.

The rearrangement links TRBV7-2 to TRBJ2-7; 8 bases align to TRBD1. The germline V gene has CDR1 SGHTA and CDR2 FQGNSA. The CDR3 loop spans 14 amino acids. Trimming at V came to 4 bases and at J to 3 bases, leaving 5 bases not matched to a gene. The CDR3 here is CASSSRTGYYEQYF. The CDR3 DNA sequence: TGTGCCAGCAGCTCGCGGACAGGGTACTACGAGCAGTACTTC. The full variable domain, rest sourced from reference TRBV7-2 and TRBJ2-7, is GAGVSQSPSNKVTEKGKDVELRCDPISGHTALYWYRQSLGQGLEFLIYFQGNSAPDKSGLPSDRFSAERTGGSVSTLTIQRTQQEDSAVYLCASSSRTGYYEQYFGPGTRLTVT.

In its sample, this clonotype was seen once. The V call is TRBV3-1, the J call TRBJ1-2; D ambiguous. Trimming removed 3 bases at V and 0 bases at J, with 14 bases between. Germline-derived CDR1 and CDR2 are LGHDT and YNNKEL (reference sequence). The CDR3 is 16 residues long. The CDR3 is CASSQASQLANYGYTF. The CDR3 nucleotides are TGTGCCAGCAGCCAGGCCAGTCAGTTAGCTAACTATGGCTACACCTTC. Drawing the rest from reference TRBV3-1 and TRBJ1-2, the complete variable domain is DTAVSQTPKYLVTQMGNDKSIKCEQNLGHDTMYWYKQDSKKFLKIMFSYNNKELIINETVPNRFSPKSPDKAHLNLHINSLELGDSAVYFCASSQASQLANYGYTFGSGTRLTVV.

The chain couples TRBV4-1 to TRBJ1-4; a weak D match, TRBD1 (6 bases). Trimming removed 1 base from V and 4 bases from J, with 13 bases in between. The CDR3 runs to 16 residues. Germline assignment: CDR1 MGHRA and CDR2 YSYEKL. The CDR3 sequence is CASSQGRTANNEKLFF. The CDR3 DNA is TGCGCCAGCAGCCAAGGCCGGACAGCGAATAATGAAAAACTGTTTTTT.

The V call is TRBV7-9, the J call TRBJ2-4, with D perhaps assigned TRBD1 or TRBD2 (6 bases each). TRBJ2-7 explains the end of the DNA better; the J call may be wrong. The CDR3 runs 13 residues. Germline lookup yields CDR1 SEHNR and CDR2 FQNEAQ (reference sequence). The CDR3 here is CASSPWPGAEQYF. DNA for the CDR3: TGTGCCAGCAGCCCCTGGCCGGGGGCCGAGCAGTACTTC.

This clonotype was picked up many times. The chain employs TRBV10-3 and TRBJ2-1; 9 nucleotides align to TRBD1. The length of the CDR3 is 16 residues. Trimming at V came to 2 bases and at J to 4 bases, leaving 6 bases not matched to a gene. The germline V gene has CDR1 ENHRY and CDR2 SYGVKD. The CDR3 spells CAISEIGTGTYNEQFF. DNA for the CDR3: TGTGCCATCAGTGAGATAGGGACAGGGACGTACAATGAGCAGTTCTTC.

V usage is TRBV6-1 and J usage is TRBJ2-5; 7 nucleotides match TRBD1. Germline CDR1 MNHNS, CDR2 SASEGT. Unmatched junction bases numbered 22, after V lost 7 bases and J lost 11 bases. This CDR3 spans 16 amino acids. The CDR3 reads CASTQLTGSGSNEQYF. In nucleotides, the CDR3 is TGTGCCAGCACCCAATTGACAGGGTCGGGCTCCAATGAGCAGTACTTC.

On this clonotype: A much larger clonotype is one base distant, so this may be a read error. The gene calls are TRBV27 and TRBJ2-5; D not certain. The CDR3 is 14 amino acids. V lost 1 base and J 2 bases, leaving 8 bases between the germline ends. CDR1 and CDR2 from the germline V gene are MNHEY and SMNVEV (reference sequence). The CDR3 DNA is TGTGCCAGCAGTTTATGTTTCGGACAAGAGACCCAGTACTTC. Translation gives CASSLCFGQETQYF.

This clonotype appeared a few times. V usage is TRBV12-3 or TRBV12-4 and J usage is TRBJ1-1, with D maybe TRBD1 (5 bases). The CDR3 loop spans 13 amino acids. With 6 bases removed from V and 3 bases from J, the gap between germline ends came to 11 bases. The CDR3 DNA sequence: TGTGCCAGCAGCCGACGGGGGGACACTGAAGCTTTCTTT. Translating gives CASSRRGDTEAFF.

The chain employs TRBV7-2 and TRBJ1-2, with 10 bases matching TRBD1. Losses at the gene ends were 7 bases for V and 5 bases for J; bases not matched to a gene: 10. The germline CDR1 and CDR2 sequences are SGHTA and FQGNSA. The CDR3 has 15 residues. Written as DNA, the CDR3 is TGTGCCAGCACCCCGGGACAGGGGCGGTTTTATGGCTACACCTTC. Amino acid sequence: CASTPGQGRFYGYTF.